The entry below gives a single TCR beta chain sequence along with its context. Its antigen remains unidentified. Data came from immunoSEQ multiplex PCR; TCRdb stores just in-frame clones and leaves some out. The sample has approximately 400,000 clones, 90% to 95% seen once. The sample originates from a study of Ad26.COV2.S vaccination and SARS-CoV-2 variants. Whole-study findings and limits: Vaccine and placebo recipients had similar non-spike TCR breadth.

Sequenced here: peripheral blood, sampled after recovery from COVID-19. This sequence originates from a human donor who had recovered from COVID-19.

The CDR3 DNA sequence: TGCGCCAGCAGCCTTTCCGGGGGGGCGCGTACCGGGGAGCTGTTTTTT. Protein sequence: CASSLSGGARTGELFF. V gene TRBV4-3 combines with J gene TRBJ2-2; 8 nucleotides line up with TRBD2. The CDR3 has 16 residues. Germline trimming cut 4 bases from V and 5 bases from J; bases unmatched to any gene: 9. Germline-derived CDR1 and CDR2 are LGHNA and YSLEER.